A selection of T cell receptor beta chains follows, all from one sample in a study of blood T cell repertoires in COVID-19. Some clones are missing from TCRdb's copy, which holds only in-frame ones; the method was immunoSEQ multiplex PCR. The sample includes around 30,000 clones, roughly 88% of them seen just once. The sample was peripheral blood. Receptor source: a man older than 75 with acute or convalescent COVID-19. Each CDR3 is given with its conserved first and last residue. The order of the fields is D gene, clone size, V gene, J gene, CDR3 DNA, CDR3 protein. The D gene is left open where the match is weak. Clone size is given for some rows only: seen once, a few or many times, or a class if the clone is expanded.

-,-,TRBV9,TRBJ2-1,TGTGCCAGCAGCGTAGCTTGGTCCGGGAACAATGAGCAGTTCTTC,CASSVAWSGNNEQFF
-,-,TRBV25-1,TRBJ1-6,TGTGCCAGCAGTGAATTTGGGGCACTAAACGGTTCACCCCTCCACTTT,CASSEFGALNGSPLHF
TRBD1,-,TRBV4-1,TRBJ1-2,TGCGCCAGCAGCCAAGAAGGGGGACAGCCCTCCAGTGGCTACACCTTC,CASSQEGGQPSSGYTF
TRBD2,-,TRBV19,TRBJ2-1,TGTGCCAGTAGTATTCTTAGCGGGGGGCCCCATGAGCAGTTCTTC,CASSILSGGPHEQFF
TRBD1,-,TRBV9,TRBJ2-3,TGTGCCAGCAGCGTAGGTCAGGGGGGCACAGATACGCAGTATTTT,CASSVGQGGTDTQYF
-,-,TRBV11-3,TRBJ1-1,TGTGCCAGCAGCTTAGGACTCTCAGGGGTTGCTTTCTTT,CASSLGLSGVAFF
TRBD2,-,TRBV5-1,TRBJ2-3,TGCGCCAGCAGGTCGTCTAGCGGGGGGGCGACAGATACGCAGTATTTT,CASRSSSGGATDTQYF
-,-,TRBV19,TRBJ2-5,TGTGCCAGTAGTATTTCAGTTCAAGAGACCCAGTACTTC,CASSISVQETQYF
-,-,TRBV6-1,TRBJ1-2,TGTGCCAGCAGTGAATTGGGGGGGTACTATGGCTACACCTTC,CASSELGGYYGYTF
TRBD2,-,TRBV28,TRBJ2-5,TGTGCCAGCAGTCCCCAACGAGCGGGGGGGCGGGAGACCCAGTACTTC,CASSPQRAGGRETQYF
-,-,TRBV6-5,TRBJ2-7,TGTGCCAGCACCCAGAGGTCTAGCTCCTACGAGCAGTACTTC,CASTQRSSSYEQYF
-,-,TRBV27,TRBJ2-7,TGTGCCAGCAGTCCACTCTCTCACTACGAGCAGTACTTC,CASSPLSHYEQYF
-,-,TRBV11-2,TRBJ2-7,TGTGCCAGCACCCGGGACTTAGTGGTCCACGAGCAGTACTTC,CASTRDLVVHEQYF
TRBD2,-,TRBV5-1,TRBJ2-7,TGCGCCAGCAGCTGGACTAGCGTTTCCTACGAGCAGTACTTC,CASSWTSVSYEQYF
-,-,TRBV4-2,TRBJ1-5,TGTGCCAGCAGCCAACCAACGGGGAGGGCAAGGCAGCCCCAGCATTTT,CASSQPTGRARQPQHF
-,-,TRBV5-1,TRBJ1-3,TGCGCCAGCAGCCTGGAAGGGACACACTCTGGAAACACCATATATTTT,CASSLEGTHSGNTIYF
-,-,TRBV11-3,TRBJ2-3,TGTGCCAGCAGCTTAGCGGGTCGGGGCACAGATACGCAGTATTTT,CASSLAGRGTDTQYF
-,-,TRBV28,TRBJ1-2,TGTGCCAGCAGTTCCGCGGGCGGGGGGGTAAGATATGGCTACACCTTC,CASSSAGGGVRYGYTF
TRBD1,-,TRBV7-9,TRBJ2-5,TGTGCCAGCAGCTCCAGGGGGCTGTATGAGACCCAGTACTTC,CASSSRGLYETQYF
-,-,TRBV12-3/TRBV12-4,TRBJ2-7,TGTGCCAGCAGGCGGGACAGCTCCTACGAGCAGTACTTC,CASRRDSSYEQYF
-,-,TRBV15,TRBJ2-3,TGTGCCACCAGCAGAGATGGGCAGGGAACAGATACGCAGTATTTT,CATSRDGQGTDTQYF
-,-,TRBV27,TRBJ1-2,TGTGCCAGCAGTTTACGGGATCCTAACTATGGCTACACCTTC,CASSLRDPNYGYTF
TRBD1,-,TRBV19,TRBJ1-3,TGTGCCAGTAAAAATTCCGGGACAGGGGCTGGAAACACCATATATTTT,CASKNSGTGAGNTIYF
TRBD1,once,TRBV25-1,TRBJ2-7,TGTGCCAGCAGAGGCCCGGACAGGGTAAAATACTTC,CASRGPDRVKYF
TRBD2,once,TRBV2,TRBJ2-3,TGTGCCAGCAGTAGTCTAGCGGGGGGCACAGATACGCAGTATTTT,CASSSLAGGTDTQYF
TRBD1,-,TRBV18,TRBJ2-5,TGTGCCAGCTCATGGTCGAGGGGACAGGGTCAAGAGACCCAGTACTTC,CASSWSRGQGQETQYF
-,-,TRBV13,TRBJ2-1,-,CASSFGPGQNNEQFF
-,-,TRBV28,TRBJ2-1,TGTGCCAGCAGTGCTCGCGGTGGGGGCCCCTCCTACAATGAGCAGTTCTTC,CASSARGGGPSYNEQFF